Sequencing of this T cell receptor (beta chain) was carried out in a study of OX40 agonist ivuxolimab in advanced cancers. The study in broad terms: Ivuxolimab was a fully human IgG2 agonistic monoclonal antibody targeting the costimulatory receptor OX40 (CD134). Intravenous ivuxolimab was administered to patients every 2 weeks at six dose levels: 0.01, 0.1, 0.3, 1.5, 3 and 10 mg/kg. Of the 50 or so patients in dose escalation, approximately 20 had hepatocellular carcinoma, about 15 had melanoma, 9 had renal cell carcinoma and 9 had head and neck cancer. A male proportion of almost 85% and a mean age of approximately 62 years, ranging from roughly 20 to 80, were recorded for the dose-escalation cohort. Patients were allowed to have had prior anti-PD-1, anti-PD-L1 or anti-CTLA-4 therapy, and approximately 39% of the dose-escalation patients had been treated with checkpoint inhibitors. Partial responses occurred in three dose-escalation patients: two with cutaneous melanoma and one with hepatocellular carcinoma. The purpose of peripheral TCRbeta sequencing was to test whether ivuxolimab changed TCR sequence diversity and led to clonal T-cell expansion. The monotherapy dose-escalation portion (N of about 57 patients) of the phase I ivuxolimab trial is reported in the paper.

Genomic DNA was isolated from the sorted cells so that the TCRbeta CDR3 region could be sequenced. TCRbeta CDR3 regions were sequenced using the immunoSEQ Assay. In TCRdb, the immuneACCESS table is reduced to in-frame sequences with V and J assigned. These tables do not hold every clone; where another copy was compared, an unresolved V gene accounts for under half, and the others remain unexplained. The sample profile shows over 150,000 clones; 90% to 95% of them were found once. The top ten clones comprise just over 0.3% of the sample. V ends up 0 bases short and J 8 bases short, with an unmatched junction base count of 10. Reading the germline V gene (reference sequence) gives CDR1 SEHNR and CDR2 FQNEAQ. Spanning cysteine to phenylalanine, the CDR3 consists of 17 amino acids. Just CDR3 DNA is preserved here, 51 bases in frame from base 1. Summary of the overall study and its limitations: In the 0.1-3.0 mg/kg groups, partial responders were among the patients with the lowest normalized peripheral clonal expansion, particularly in CD8+ T cells. At doses from 0.1 to 3.0 mg/kg, clonal expansion was seen in both CD4+ and CD8+ blood T cells between baseline and week 6. Low levels of normalized T-cell clonal expansion were also seen in some nonresponding patients. On average, CD8+ T cells showed more expanded clones than CD4+ T cells after ivuxolimab. The antigen specificity of the peripheral T cells that underwent clonal expansion was not determined.

The trial excluded patients who had a history of autoimmune disease or were on systemic immunosuppression. In every dose cohort, peripheral blood was drawn for TCR sequencing at baseline, cycle 4 day 1, and cycle 7 day 1. The samples were drawn from a first-in-human, open-label, multicenter phase I dose-escalation trial of ivuxolimab. Adults with locally advanced or metastatic melanoma, renal cell, hepatocellular, or head and neck squamous cell carcinoma were enrolled in the trial. Before TCR sequencing, CD4+ T cells and CD8+ T cells were sorted from peripheral blood as separate populations. A note on this clone: The clone's antigen remains unknown. The record has no base qualities; no much larger clone is one base away.

The rearranged chain carries TRBV7-9 and TRBJ1-4; 9 junctional bases match TRBD1. Sequenced here: CD4+ or CD8+ T cells sorted from blood, sampled in a trial of the OX40 agonist ivuxolimab. The sequence was collected from an adult with an advanced solid tumor such as melanoma, head and neck, liver or kidney cancer. The CDR3 loop reads CASSLALVTGGGEKLFF. In nucleotides, the sequence is TGTGCCAGCAGCTTAGCGCTGGTGACAGGGGGAGGGGAAAAACTGTTTTTT.